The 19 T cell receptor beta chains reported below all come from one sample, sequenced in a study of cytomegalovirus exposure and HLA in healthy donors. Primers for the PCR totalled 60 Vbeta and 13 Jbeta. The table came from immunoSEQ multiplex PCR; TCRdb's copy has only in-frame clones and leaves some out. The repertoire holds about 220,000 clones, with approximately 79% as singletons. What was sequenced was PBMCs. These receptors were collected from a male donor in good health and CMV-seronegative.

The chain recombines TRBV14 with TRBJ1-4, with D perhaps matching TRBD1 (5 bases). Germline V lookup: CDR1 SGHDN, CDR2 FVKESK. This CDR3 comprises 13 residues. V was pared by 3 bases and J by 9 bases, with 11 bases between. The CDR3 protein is CASSHVEGKKLFF. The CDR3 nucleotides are TGTGCCAGCAGCCACGTGGAGGGGAAAAAACTGTTTTTT.

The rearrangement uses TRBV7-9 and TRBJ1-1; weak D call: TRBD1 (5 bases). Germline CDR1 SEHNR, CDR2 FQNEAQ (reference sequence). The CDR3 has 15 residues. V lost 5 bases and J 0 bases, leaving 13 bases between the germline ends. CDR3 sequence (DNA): TGTGCCAGCAGCCCTCAACGGGGGTTGAACACTGAAGCTTTCTTT. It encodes CASSPQRGLNTEAFF.

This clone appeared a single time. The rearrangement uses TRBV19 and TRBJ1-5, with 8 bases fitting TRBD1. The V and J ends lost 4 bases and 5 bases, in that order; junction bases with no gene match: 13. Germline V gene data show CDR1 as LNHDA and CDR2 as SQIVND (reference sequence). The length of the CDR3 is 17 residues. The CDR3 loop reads CASSSGPDRVTYQPQHF. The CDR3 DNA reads TGTGCCAGTAGTAGCGGACCGGACAGGGTAACGTATCAGCCCCAGCATTTT. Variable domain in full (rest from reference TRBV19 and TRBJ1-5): DGGITQSPKYLFRKEGQNVTLSCEQNLNHDAMYWYRQDPGQGLRLIYYSQIVNDFQKGDIAEGYSVSREKKESFPLTVTSAQKNPTAFYLCASSSGPDRVTYQPQHFGDGTRLSIL.

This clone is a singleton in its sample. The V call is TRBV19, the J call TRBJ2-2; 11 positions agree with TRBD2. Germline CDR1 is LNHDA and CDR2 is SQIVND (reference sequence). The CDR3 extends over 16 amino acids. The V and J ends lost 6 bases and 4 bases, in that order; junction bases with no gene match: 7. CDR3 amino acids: CASSRSSGRSTGELFF. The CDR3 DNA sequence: TGTGCCAGTAGCCGCTCTAGCGGGAGGTCCACCGGGGAGCTGTTTTTT.

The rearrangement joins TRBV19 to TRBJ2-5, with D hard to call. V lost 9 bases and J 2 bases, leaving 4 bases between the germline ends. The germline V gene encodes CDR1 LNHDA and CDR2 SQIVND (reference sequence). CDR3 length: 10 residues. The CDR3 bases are TGTGCCAGCAGACAAGAGACCCAGTACTTC. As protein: CASRQETQYF.

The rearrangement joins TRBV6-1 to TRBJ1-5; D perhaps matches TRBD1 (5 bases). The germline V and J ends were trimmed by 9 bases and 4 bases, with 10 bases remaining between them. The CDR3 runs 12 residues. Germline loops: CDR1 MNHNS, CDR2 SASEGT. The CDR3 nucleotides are TGTGCCAGTCGGCGGGGGAATCAGCCCCAGCATTTT. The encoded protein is CASRRGNQPQHF.

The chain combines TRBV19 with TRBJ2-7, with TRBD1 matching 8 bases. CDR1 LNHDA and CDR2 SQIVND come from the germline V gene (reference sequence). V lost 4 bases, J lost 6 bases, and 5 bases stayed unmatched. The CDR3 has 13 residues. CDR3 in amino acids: CASSTGQGREQYF. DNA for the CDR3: TGTGCCAGTAGTACTGGACAGGGACGCGAGCAGTACTTC.

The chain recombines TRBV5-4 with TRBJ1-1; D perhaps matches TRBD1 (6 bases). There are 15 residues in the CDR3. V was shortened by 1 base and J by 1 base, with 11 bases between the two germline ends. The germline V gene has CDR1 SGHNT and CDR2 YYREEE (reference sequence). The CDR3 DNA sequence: TGTGCCAGCAGCTTGTCCTCGGGACAGAACACTGAAGCTTTCTTT. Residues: CASSLSSGQNTEAFF.

CDR3 nucleotide sequence: TGTGCCAGCAGCGTACCCCGGGTCAGCAATGAGCAGTTCTTC. It specifies CASSVPRVSNEQFF. The chain couples TRBV5-4 to TRBJ2-1; D is uncertain. Trimming took 4 bases from V and 6 from J, leaving 14 bases between them. Germline assignment: CDR1 SGHNT and CDR2 YYREEE (reference sequence). This CDR3 is built from 14 residues.

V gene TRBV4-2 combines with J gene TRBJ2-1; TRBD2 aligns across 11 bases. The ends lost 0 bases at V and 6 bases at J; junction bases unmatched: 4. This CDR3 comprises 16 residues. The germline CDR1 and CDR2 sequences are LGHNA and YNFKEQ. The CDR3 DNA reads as TGTGCCAGCAGCCAAGATGGGCTAGCGGGAGGCAATGAGCAGTTCTTC. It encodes CASSQDGLAGGNEQFF.

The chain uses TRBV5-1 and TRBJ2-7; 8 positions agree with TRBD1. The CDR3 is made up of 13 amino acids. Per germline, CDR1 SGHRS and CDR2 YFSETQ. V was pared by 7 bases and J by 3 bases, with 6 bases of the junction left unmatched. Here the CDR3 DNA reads TGCGCCAGCTCGGACAGGGTTGGCTACGAGCAGTACTTC. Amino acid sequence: CASSDRVGYEQYF.

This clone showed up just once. CDR3 loop: CASSLENSGRAGKTQYF. The DNA of the CDR3 is TGTGCCAGCAGCTTGGAAAATAGCGGGAGGGCCGGAAAGACCCAGTACTTC. This chain uses TRBV5-4 with TRBJ2-5, with TRBD2 matching over 11 bases. V lost 0 bases to trimming and J lost 6 bases; unmatched junction nucleotides: 10. This CDR3 has 17 amino acids. Germline CDR1 is SGHNT and CDR2 is YYREEE (reference sequence).

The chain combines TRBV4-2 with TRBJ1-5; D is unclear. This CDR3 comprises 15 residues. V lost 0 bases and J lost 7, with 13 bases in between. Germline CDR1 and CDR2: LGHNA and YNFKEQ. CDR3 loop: CASSQDGEGGQPQHF. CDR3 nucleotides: TGTGCCAGCAGCCAAGACGGGGAGGGCGGACAGCCCCAGCATTTT.

CDR3 coding DNA: TGCGCGGACAGGGAAGAGACCCAGTACTTC. This translates into CADREETQYF. The chain carries TRBV23-1 and TRBJ2-5, with 8 nucleotides matching TRBD1. TRBV23-1 is treated as an ORF (open reading frame) with a function not yet certain. The CDR3 runs to 10 residues.

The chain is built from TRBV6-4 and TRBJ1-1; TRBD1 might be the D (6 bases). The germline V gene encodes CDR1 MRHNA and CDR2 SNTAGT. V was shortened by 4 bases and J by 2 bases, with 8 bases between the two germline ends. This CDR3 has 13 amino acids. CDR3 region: CASSGQANTEAFF. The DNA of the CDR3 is TGTGCCAGCAGTGGACAGGCCAACACTGAAGCTTTCTTT.

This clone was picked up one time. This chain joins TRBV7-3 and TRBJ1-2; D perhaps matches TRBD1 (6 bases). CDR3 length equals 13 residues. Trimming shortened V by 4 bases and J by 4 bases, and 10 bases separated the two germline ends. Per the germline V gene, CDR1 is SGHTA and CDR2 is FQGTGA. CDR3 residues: CASSSLGGYGYTF. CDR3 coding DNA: TGTGCCAGCAGCTCCCTAGGGGGCTATGGCTACACCTTC.

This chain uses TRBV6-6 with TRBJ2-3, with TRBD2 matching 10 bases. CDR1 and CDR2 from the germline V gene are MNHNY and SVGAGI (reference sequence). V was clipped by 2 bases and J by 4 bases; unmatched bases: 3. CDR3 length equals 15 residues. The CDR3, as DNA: TGTGCCAGCAGTTACGTAGCGGGAGGTCCAGATACGCAGTATTTT. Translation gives CASSYVAGGPDTQYF.

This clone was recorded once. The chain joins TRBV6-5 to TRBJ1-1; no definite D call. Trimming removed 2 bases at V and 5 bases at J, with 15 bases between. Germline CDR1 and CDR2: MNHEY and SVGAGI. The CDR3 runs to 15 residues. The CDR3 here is CASSYGPGSRTEAFF. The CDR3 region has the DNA TGTGCCAGCAGTTACGGACCCGGGAGTAGAACTGAAGCTTTCTTT.

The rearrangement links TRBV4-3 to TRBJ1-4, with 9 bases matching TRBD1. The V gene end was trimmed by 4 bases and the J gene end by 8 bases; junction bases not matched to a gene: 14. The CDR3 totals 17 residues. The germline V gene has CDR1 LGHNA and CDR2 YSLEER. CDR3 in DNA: TGCGCCAGCAGCCGGCACCGGGGGGGACAGGGCGAGGAAAAACTGTTTTTT. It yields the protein CASSRHRGGQGEEKLFF.